The T cell receptor (beta chain) under discussion was sequenced for a study of T cells after yellow fever vaccination. TCRdb reprocessed the 5' RACE reads via MiXCR and lists one record per CDR3 protein. The sample consists of about 580,000 distinct CDR3 sequences, about 17% of them appearing once. The CDR3 consists of 17 residues. The V gene end was trimmed by 0 bases and the J gene end by 2 bases; junction bases not matched to a gene: 10. CDR1 SGHRS and CDR2 YFSETQ come from the germline V gene. The TCR comes from a man between 18 and 35 years old who received the YFV17D yellow fever vaccine. Sequenced here: PBMCs, sampled about 5 days after the first yellow fever vaccination. The chain recombines TRBV5-1 with TRBJ2-5, with 7 bases fitting TRBD2. The DNA for the CDR3 is TGCGCCAGCAGCTTGGGATCGGGGGGTTCGATACAAGAGACCCAGTACTTC. Translating it yields CASSLGSGGSIQETQYF.